This note documents a single TCR beta chain sequence. Its target is unknown. The data stem from a study of cytomegalovirus exposure and HLA in healthy donors. Study outcomes and limitations: The authors later found HLA-associated TCR beta chains more clonally expanded than equally common others. An Asian-associated ancestry cluster reportedly showed fewer N-insertions than the roughly 600-donor mean in a later analysis.

It was with 60 Vbeta and 13 Jbeta primers that the PCR ran. Clones were read by immunoSEQ multiplex PCR, and TCRdb kept only the in-frame ones, dropping some. The data show 100,000 to 150,000 clones, roughly 80% seen once. The sample taken for sequencing was PBMCs. This sequence was found in a man aged 60 to 75 in good health and CMV-seropositive.

The CDR3 protein is CASSPRVAGAVPGELFF. CDR3 DNA: TGTGCCAGCAGTCCCCGAGTAGCGGGGGCGGTCCCCGGGGAGCTGTTTTTT. The genes are TRBV27 and TRBJ2-2; 9 nucleotides match TRBD2. The CDR3 covers 17 residues. Germline assignment: CDR1 MNHEY and CDR2 SMNVEV (reference sequence). V was pared by 5 bases and J by 6 bases, with 13 bases of the junction left unmatched.